These 28 T cell receptor beta chains came from one sample sequenced in a study of T-cell memory formation after mild COVID-19 (dated by TCRdb to the early 2020s). Libraries were built with 5' RACE. The instrument was an Illumina NovaSeq 6000. TCRdb took the public reads, trimmed them with fastp at Q25, ran MiXCR for clone calling and kept in-frame beta chains. Each CDR3 protein gets just one entry, which takes the most common genes and DNA from the rows behind it. The table for this sample lists 58,000 or so distinct CDR3 sequences; around 30% of them were counted only once. Roughly two fifths of the sample goes to the ten largest clones. What was sequenced was PBMCs or a T cell subset sorted from them (not recorded which). These receptors originate from a man aged 18 to 30 who had mild COVID-19 (a few samples of this study predate the infection). The sample titles of this study are shuffled in the database, so cell type and time point are left out; the donor was told from shared clones.

Of note for this clonotype: A read error may produce the germline difference seen at one junction end. CDR3 loop: CASSRDRQGTQYF. CDR3 nucleotide sequence: TGTGCCAGCAGCCGGGACAGGCAAGGGACCCAGTACTTC. The V gene is TRBV12-3 or TRBV12-4, the J gene TRBJ2-5; 8 bases align to TRBD1. CDR3 length: 13 amino acids.

V and J are TRBV4-3 and TRBJ2-1; possible D gene TRBD1, 5 bases. Germline V CDR1 and CDR2: LGHNA, YSLEER. The V end was cut by 0 bases, the J end by 4 bases, with 10 bases between. The CDR3 has 15 amino acids. The CDR3 nucleotides are TGCGCCAGCAGCCAAGAGCCCAGACAGTACAATGAGCAGTTCTTC. As protein: CASSQEPRQYNEQFF.

This clonotype was picked up one time. This chain uses TRBV7-3 with TRBJ2-3; no clear D. The germline CDR1 and CDR2 sequences are SGHTA and FQGTGA. This CDR3 has 14 amino acids. Trimming removed 5 bases from V and 0 bases from J, with 9 bases in between. CDR3 in DNA: TGTGCCAGCAGCCCTTCGATGAGCACAGATACGCAGTATTTT. Translating gives CASSPSMSTDTQYF.

This clonotype was detected a few times. V is TRBV7-9 and J is TRBJ2-1, with D hard to call. This CDR3 is built from 17 residues. Germline V gives CDR1 SEHNR, CDR2 FQNEAQ (reference sequence). The germline V and J ends were trimmed by 3 bases and 8 bases, with 23 bases remaining between them. CDR3 residues: CASSFSSFKELVHEQFF. The DNA of the CDR3 is TGTGCCAGCAGCTTTTCTTCTTTCAAAGAATTGGTCCATGAGCAGTTCTTC.

This sequence joins TRBV2 and TRBJ2-1; D gene uncertain. Germline CDR1 reads SNHLY; CDR2 reads FYNNEI. Between the trimmed V and J ends, which lost 7 bases and 0 bases, there was a span of 13 bases. The CDR3 contains 15 residues. This CDR3 reads CASTADSSSYNEQFF. CDR3 in DNA: TGTGCCAGCACTGCCGACTCGAGCTCCTACAATGAGCAGTTCTTC.

This chain connects TRBV4-3 to TRBJ2-3; D is unclear. The V and J ends lost 4 bases and 3 bases respectively, with 11 bases between them. Per the germline V gene, CDR1 is LGHNA and CDR2 is YSLEER. The CDR3 extends over 14 amino acids. CDR3 sequence: CASSLSTATDTQYF. In DNA, the CDR3 is TGCGCCAGCAGCCTTTCGACTGCGACAGATACGCAGTATTTT.

This chain links TRBV25-1 with TRBJ2-7; TRBD1 matches at 9 bases. From germline, CDR1 is MGHDK and CDR2 SYGVNS. This CDR3 is built from 16 residues. V gave up 8 bases and J gave up 1 base; unmatched junction bases: 12. The CDR3 DNA sequence: TGTGCCAGCGCAAGCGGATGGGGGACAGGGTCCTACGAGCAGTACTTC. It specifies CASASGWGTGSYEQYF.

The rearrangement joins TRBV12-3 or TRBV12-4 to TRBJ2-5; TRBD2 agrees at 14 bases. V dropped 6 bases and J dropped 2; count of bases not matched to a gene: 5. The CDR3 extends over 16 amino acids. The CDR3 loop reads CASRQTSGGDQETQYF. In DNA, the CDR3 is TGTGCCAGCAGACAGACTAGCGGGGGGGATCAAGAGACCCAGTACTTC.

This clonotype turned up a few times. The chain combines TRBV11-2 with TRBJ2-1; 7 bases match TRBD2. Trimming took 5 bases from V and 4 from J; bases not matched to a gene: 8. The CDR3 is made up of 15 amino acids. CDR1 and CDR2 (germline): SGHAT, FQNNGV. For the CDR3, the DNA is TGTGCCAGCAGCCCGCTGGCGGGGGATTACAATGAGCAGTTCTTC. Protein: CASSPLAGDYNEQFF.

The chain couples TRBV6-6 to TRBJ1-3; D remains ambiguous. Germline V lookup: CDR1 MNHNY, CDR2 SVGAGI (reference sequence). The CDR3 contains 15 residues. V was clipped by 0 bases and J by 0 bases, with 6 bases between them. Here the CDR3 DNA reads TGTGCCAGCAGTTACTCGAGACTCTCTGGAAACACCATATATTTT. Translated, it gives CASSYSRLSGNTIYF.

This clonotype has a handful of counts. V is TRBV29-1 and J is TRBJ2-7; TRBD1 is a possible D gene (6 bases). V lost 5 bases to trimming and J lost 3 bases, with 14 bases between them. Germline assignment: CDR1 SQVTM and CDR2 ANQGSEA. The CDR3 has 13 residues. CDR3 sequence (DNA): TGCAGCGTTCGATCGGGACACCACTACGAGCAGTACTTC. Amino acids: CSVRSGHHYEQYF.

Only a few counts were recorded for this clonotype. The V gene is TRBV12-3 or TRBV12-4, the J gene TRBJ2-1; 14 nucleotides line up with TRBD2. This CDR3 spans 15 amino acids. V trimming: 8 bases; J trimming: 6 bases; junction bases outside the gene matches: 6. CDR3 DNA sequence: TGTGCCAGCGTCATGGGGACTAGCGGGGGCAATGAGCAGTTCTTC. Its translation is CASVMGTSGGNEQFF.

In its sample, this clonotype was seen a few times. The chain couples TRBV4-2 to TRBJ2-3, with D possibly being TRBD1 or TRBD2 (7 bases each). Per germline, CDR1 LGHNA and CDR2 YNFKEQ. V was shortened by 2 bases and J by 1 base, with 13 bases between the two germline ends. CDR3 size: 16 residues. CDR3 residues: CASSQSQGRGTDTQYF. CDR3 nucleotides: TGTGCCAGCAGCCAATCACAGGGGAGGGGCACAGATACGCAGTATTTT.

The chain carries TRBV2 and TRBJ2-3, with D possibly TRBD2 on 5 matching bases. The CDR3 covers 15 residues. Germline-derived CDR1 and CDR2 are SNHLY and FYNNEI. Trimming pared 4 bases from V and 1 base from J, leaving 12 bases between. The CDR3 sequence is CASSVGYGGTDTQYF. The CDR3 nucleotides read TGTGCCAGCAGTGTGGGCTACGGGGGCACAGATACGCAGTATTTT.

The rearrangement links TRBV4-3 to TRBJ1-3; 7 positions agree with TRBD1. Trimming removed 4 bases from V and 3 bases from J; junction bases left unmatched: 6. The CDR3 sequence is 15 residues long. CDR1 LGHNA and CDR2 YSLEER come from the germline V gene. In nucleotides, the CDR3 is TGCGCCAGCAGCCCCCACAGGGGAGGTGGAAACACCATATATTTT. It specifies CASSPHRGGGNTIYF.

The CDR3 is CSVLRDTGELFF. The CDR3 region has the DNA TGCAGCGTCCTCAGGGACACCGGGGAGCTGTTTTTT. The chain employs TRBV29-1 and TRBJ2-2, with a tentative D call TRBD1 (5 bases). V gave up 6 bases and J gave up 3 bases, with 8 bases separating them. The CDR3 covers 12 residues. Germline V gene data show CDR1 as SQVTM and CDR2 as ANQGSEA.

This chain links TRBV11-1 with TRBJ2-1; D might be TRBD1 (6 bases). In germline, CDR1 is SGHAT, CDR2 FQDESV (reference sequence). The CDR3 is 13 residues long. Trimming removed 4 bases from V and 10 bases from J, with 14 bases in between. CDR3: CASSSTGSWEQFF. In nucleotides, the CDR3 is TGTGCCAGCAGCTCCACAGGGAGCTGGGAGCAGTTCTTC.

The rearrangement uses TRBV24-1 and TRBJ2-5; D gene unclear. This CDR3 region has 15 residues. Germline assignment: CDR1 KGHDR and CDR2 SFDVKD. The V end lost 4 bases, the J end lost 4 bases, and 15 bases lay between the germline ends. The CDR3, as DNA: TGTGCCACCAGTGACCAGGTCCCCGGACCAGAGACCCAGTACTTC. This translates into CATSDQVPGPETQYF.

This clonotype was detected a few times. The rearrangement uses TRBV9 and TRBJ2-5; D may be TRBD1 (6 bases). In germline, CDR1 is SGDLS, CDR2 YYNGEE. CDR3 length: 14 amino acids. Trimming took 0 bases from V and 5 from J, leaving 11 bases between them. The CDR3 reads CASSVGDTEETQYF. CDR3 nucleotides: TGTGCCAGCAGCGTAGGGGACACCGAGGAGACCCAGTACTTC.

The V gene is TRBV10-3, the J gene TRBJ2-7; D ambiguous. V was trimmed by 8 bases and J by 4 bases, leaving 15 bases between them. The germline gives CDR1 ENHRY, CDR2 SYGVKD. CDR3 size: 13 residues. The CDR3 region is CAIQEAVAYEQYV. CDR3 DNA: TGTGCCATCCAGGAAGCCGTGGCATACGAGCAGTACGTC.

This clonotype was seen many times. The chain combines TRBV7-8 with TRBJ2-2; unclear D gene. This CDR3 spans 13 amino acids. Trimming shortened V by 9 bases and J by 0 bases, and 8 bases separated the two germline ends. CDR1 and CDR2 (germline): SGHVS, FQNEAQ. Here the CDR3 reads CASQDANTGELFF. In DNA form, the CDR3 reads TGTGCCAGTCAGGACGCGAACACCGGGGAGCTGTTTTTT.

This clonotype was recorded only once. The CDR3, as DNA: TGCAGTGCTCCAGGCGGGGTCTCAGATACGCAGTATTTT. It yields the protein CSAPGGVSDTQYF. The J gene is TRBJ2-3, the V gene TRBV20-1, with D possibly TRBD2 on 6 matching bases. Trimming pared 5 bases from V and 4 bases from J, leaving 13 bases between. The CDR3 covers 13 residues. Germline CDR1 and CDR2: DFQATT and SNEGSKA (reference sequence).

The rearrangement links TRBV9 to TRBJ1-5; D not resolved. The CDR3 is 13 residues long. Between the trimmed V and J ends, which lost 0 bases and 5 bases, there was a span of 6 bases. Germline V gene sequence: CDR1 SGDLS, CDR2 YYNGEE. CDR3 region: CASSVDGYQPQHF. In DNA, the CDR3 is TGTGCCAGCAGCGTAGACGGGTATCAGCCCCAGCATTTT.

J is TRBJ2-7 and V is TRBV7-2; 9 bases match TRBD1. The CDR3 covers 16 residues. Unmatched junction bases numbered 15, after V lost 8 bases and J lost 4 bases. Germline V gives CDR1 SGHTA, CDR2 FQGNSA. The CDR3 DNA reads as TGTGCCAGCCAGAGGGCTCCGGGACAGGGAGAGTACGAGCAGTACTTC. It is translated as CASQRAPGQGEYEQYF.

The gene calls are TRBV9 and TRBJ2-2; D remains ambiguous. CDR3 size: 13 residues. Germline CDR1 and CDR2: SGDLS and YYNGEE. V was pared by 0 bases and J by 8 bases, with 8 bases between. CDR3 sequence reads: CASSVGLPGELFF. The CDR3 DNA reads TGTGCCAGCAGCGTAGGGCTGCCGGGGGAGCTGTTTTTT.

This chain uses TRBV18 with TRBJ2-1; the match to TRBD2 covers 16 bases. The CDR3 contains 17 residues. V trimming: 3 bases; J trimming: 7 bases; junction bases outside the gene matches: 6. The germline gives CDR1 KGHSH, CDR2 LQKENI. The CDR3 region has the DNA TGTGCCAGCTCACCCACCGAGGGACTAGCGGGGGGGAATGAGCAGTTCTTC. As protein: CASSPTEGLAGGNEQFF.

This clonotype was detected only a few times. The V gene is TRBV5-5, the J gene TRBJ1-6, with D unclear. Trimming removed 2 bases from V and 10 bases from J, with 16 bases in between. The CDR3 runs 15 residues. Germline loops: CDR1 SGHKS, CDR2 YYEKEE (reference sequence). The CDR3, as DNA: TGTGCCAGCAGCTTCAGTTCCGGGGTTATGTCACCCCTCCACTTT. It codes for CASSFSSGVMSPLHF.

This clonotype was found a few times. The gene calls are TRBV12-3 or TRBV12-4 and TRBJ2-2, with 11 bases matching TRBD1. V lost 3 bases to trimming and J lost 7 bases; unmatched junction nucleotides: 4. The CDR3 consists of 15 residues. The CDR3 DNA is TGTGCCAGCAGTTTCGGACAGGGGGCTGTCGGGGAGCTGTTTTTT. Its translation is CASSFGQGAVGELFF.